The entry below describes one TCR beta chain. What it recognizes is unknown. The data stem from a study of T cell repertoires in cytomegalovirus infection. Each CDR3 protein is one row after TCRdb ran MiXCR on the reads. The data contain a few hundred thousand distinct CDR3 sequences, approximately 40% of them seen just once; the ten biggest clones take up over 45%. Germline V gene lookup returns CDR1 SNHLY and CDR2 FYNNEI. This CDR3 region has 16 residues. J was trimmed by 10 bases and V by 3 bases; bases with no gene match: 11. This receptor was taken from a human donor in good health (CMV status not recorded). Some clones in this sample may be carry-over from other donors' samples. The chain employs TRBV2 and TRBJ1-6; 8 bases are a match to TRBD1. This specimen consisted of cultured PBMCs, obtained from culture after CMV antigen stimulation. The CDR3 region is CASSDFIQGARSPLHF. Written as DNA, the CDR3 is TGTGCCAGCAGTGACTTTATCCAGGGGGCAAGGTCACCCCTCCACTTT.